Here is one T cell receptor (beta chain) with its context. The antigen remains undetermined. Treatment noted: oral pan-JAK inhibitor, 5-10 mg twice daily. In each case, RNA was isolated and then reverse transcribed into cDNA as the sequencing template. Assay: immunoSEQ multiplex PCR; the TCRdb copy retains only in-frame clones and omits some. Of 180,000 or so clones listed, approximately 50% were seen once; the top ten hold about a tenth. The data are from a study of CD8+ T cells in alopecia areata. Regarding the study as a whole: There were also resident alphabeta T cells of normal skin sequenced in scalp samples.

This receptor was obtained from a human donor with alopecia areata. Sequences were derived from CD8+ T cells sorted from blood, sampled at week 52, from a patient treated with tofacitinib.

The CDR3 bases are TGTGCCAGCAGCTTATTGGATTACACAGATACGCAGTATTTT. Its protein product is CASSLLDYTDTQYF. V gene TRBV5-6 combines with J gene TRBJ2-3; D gene ambiguous. CDR3 length: 14 amino acids. Trimming cost V 2 bases and J 2 bases, with 9 bases left between them. Per the germline V gene, CDR1 is SGHDT and CDR2 is YYEEEE.